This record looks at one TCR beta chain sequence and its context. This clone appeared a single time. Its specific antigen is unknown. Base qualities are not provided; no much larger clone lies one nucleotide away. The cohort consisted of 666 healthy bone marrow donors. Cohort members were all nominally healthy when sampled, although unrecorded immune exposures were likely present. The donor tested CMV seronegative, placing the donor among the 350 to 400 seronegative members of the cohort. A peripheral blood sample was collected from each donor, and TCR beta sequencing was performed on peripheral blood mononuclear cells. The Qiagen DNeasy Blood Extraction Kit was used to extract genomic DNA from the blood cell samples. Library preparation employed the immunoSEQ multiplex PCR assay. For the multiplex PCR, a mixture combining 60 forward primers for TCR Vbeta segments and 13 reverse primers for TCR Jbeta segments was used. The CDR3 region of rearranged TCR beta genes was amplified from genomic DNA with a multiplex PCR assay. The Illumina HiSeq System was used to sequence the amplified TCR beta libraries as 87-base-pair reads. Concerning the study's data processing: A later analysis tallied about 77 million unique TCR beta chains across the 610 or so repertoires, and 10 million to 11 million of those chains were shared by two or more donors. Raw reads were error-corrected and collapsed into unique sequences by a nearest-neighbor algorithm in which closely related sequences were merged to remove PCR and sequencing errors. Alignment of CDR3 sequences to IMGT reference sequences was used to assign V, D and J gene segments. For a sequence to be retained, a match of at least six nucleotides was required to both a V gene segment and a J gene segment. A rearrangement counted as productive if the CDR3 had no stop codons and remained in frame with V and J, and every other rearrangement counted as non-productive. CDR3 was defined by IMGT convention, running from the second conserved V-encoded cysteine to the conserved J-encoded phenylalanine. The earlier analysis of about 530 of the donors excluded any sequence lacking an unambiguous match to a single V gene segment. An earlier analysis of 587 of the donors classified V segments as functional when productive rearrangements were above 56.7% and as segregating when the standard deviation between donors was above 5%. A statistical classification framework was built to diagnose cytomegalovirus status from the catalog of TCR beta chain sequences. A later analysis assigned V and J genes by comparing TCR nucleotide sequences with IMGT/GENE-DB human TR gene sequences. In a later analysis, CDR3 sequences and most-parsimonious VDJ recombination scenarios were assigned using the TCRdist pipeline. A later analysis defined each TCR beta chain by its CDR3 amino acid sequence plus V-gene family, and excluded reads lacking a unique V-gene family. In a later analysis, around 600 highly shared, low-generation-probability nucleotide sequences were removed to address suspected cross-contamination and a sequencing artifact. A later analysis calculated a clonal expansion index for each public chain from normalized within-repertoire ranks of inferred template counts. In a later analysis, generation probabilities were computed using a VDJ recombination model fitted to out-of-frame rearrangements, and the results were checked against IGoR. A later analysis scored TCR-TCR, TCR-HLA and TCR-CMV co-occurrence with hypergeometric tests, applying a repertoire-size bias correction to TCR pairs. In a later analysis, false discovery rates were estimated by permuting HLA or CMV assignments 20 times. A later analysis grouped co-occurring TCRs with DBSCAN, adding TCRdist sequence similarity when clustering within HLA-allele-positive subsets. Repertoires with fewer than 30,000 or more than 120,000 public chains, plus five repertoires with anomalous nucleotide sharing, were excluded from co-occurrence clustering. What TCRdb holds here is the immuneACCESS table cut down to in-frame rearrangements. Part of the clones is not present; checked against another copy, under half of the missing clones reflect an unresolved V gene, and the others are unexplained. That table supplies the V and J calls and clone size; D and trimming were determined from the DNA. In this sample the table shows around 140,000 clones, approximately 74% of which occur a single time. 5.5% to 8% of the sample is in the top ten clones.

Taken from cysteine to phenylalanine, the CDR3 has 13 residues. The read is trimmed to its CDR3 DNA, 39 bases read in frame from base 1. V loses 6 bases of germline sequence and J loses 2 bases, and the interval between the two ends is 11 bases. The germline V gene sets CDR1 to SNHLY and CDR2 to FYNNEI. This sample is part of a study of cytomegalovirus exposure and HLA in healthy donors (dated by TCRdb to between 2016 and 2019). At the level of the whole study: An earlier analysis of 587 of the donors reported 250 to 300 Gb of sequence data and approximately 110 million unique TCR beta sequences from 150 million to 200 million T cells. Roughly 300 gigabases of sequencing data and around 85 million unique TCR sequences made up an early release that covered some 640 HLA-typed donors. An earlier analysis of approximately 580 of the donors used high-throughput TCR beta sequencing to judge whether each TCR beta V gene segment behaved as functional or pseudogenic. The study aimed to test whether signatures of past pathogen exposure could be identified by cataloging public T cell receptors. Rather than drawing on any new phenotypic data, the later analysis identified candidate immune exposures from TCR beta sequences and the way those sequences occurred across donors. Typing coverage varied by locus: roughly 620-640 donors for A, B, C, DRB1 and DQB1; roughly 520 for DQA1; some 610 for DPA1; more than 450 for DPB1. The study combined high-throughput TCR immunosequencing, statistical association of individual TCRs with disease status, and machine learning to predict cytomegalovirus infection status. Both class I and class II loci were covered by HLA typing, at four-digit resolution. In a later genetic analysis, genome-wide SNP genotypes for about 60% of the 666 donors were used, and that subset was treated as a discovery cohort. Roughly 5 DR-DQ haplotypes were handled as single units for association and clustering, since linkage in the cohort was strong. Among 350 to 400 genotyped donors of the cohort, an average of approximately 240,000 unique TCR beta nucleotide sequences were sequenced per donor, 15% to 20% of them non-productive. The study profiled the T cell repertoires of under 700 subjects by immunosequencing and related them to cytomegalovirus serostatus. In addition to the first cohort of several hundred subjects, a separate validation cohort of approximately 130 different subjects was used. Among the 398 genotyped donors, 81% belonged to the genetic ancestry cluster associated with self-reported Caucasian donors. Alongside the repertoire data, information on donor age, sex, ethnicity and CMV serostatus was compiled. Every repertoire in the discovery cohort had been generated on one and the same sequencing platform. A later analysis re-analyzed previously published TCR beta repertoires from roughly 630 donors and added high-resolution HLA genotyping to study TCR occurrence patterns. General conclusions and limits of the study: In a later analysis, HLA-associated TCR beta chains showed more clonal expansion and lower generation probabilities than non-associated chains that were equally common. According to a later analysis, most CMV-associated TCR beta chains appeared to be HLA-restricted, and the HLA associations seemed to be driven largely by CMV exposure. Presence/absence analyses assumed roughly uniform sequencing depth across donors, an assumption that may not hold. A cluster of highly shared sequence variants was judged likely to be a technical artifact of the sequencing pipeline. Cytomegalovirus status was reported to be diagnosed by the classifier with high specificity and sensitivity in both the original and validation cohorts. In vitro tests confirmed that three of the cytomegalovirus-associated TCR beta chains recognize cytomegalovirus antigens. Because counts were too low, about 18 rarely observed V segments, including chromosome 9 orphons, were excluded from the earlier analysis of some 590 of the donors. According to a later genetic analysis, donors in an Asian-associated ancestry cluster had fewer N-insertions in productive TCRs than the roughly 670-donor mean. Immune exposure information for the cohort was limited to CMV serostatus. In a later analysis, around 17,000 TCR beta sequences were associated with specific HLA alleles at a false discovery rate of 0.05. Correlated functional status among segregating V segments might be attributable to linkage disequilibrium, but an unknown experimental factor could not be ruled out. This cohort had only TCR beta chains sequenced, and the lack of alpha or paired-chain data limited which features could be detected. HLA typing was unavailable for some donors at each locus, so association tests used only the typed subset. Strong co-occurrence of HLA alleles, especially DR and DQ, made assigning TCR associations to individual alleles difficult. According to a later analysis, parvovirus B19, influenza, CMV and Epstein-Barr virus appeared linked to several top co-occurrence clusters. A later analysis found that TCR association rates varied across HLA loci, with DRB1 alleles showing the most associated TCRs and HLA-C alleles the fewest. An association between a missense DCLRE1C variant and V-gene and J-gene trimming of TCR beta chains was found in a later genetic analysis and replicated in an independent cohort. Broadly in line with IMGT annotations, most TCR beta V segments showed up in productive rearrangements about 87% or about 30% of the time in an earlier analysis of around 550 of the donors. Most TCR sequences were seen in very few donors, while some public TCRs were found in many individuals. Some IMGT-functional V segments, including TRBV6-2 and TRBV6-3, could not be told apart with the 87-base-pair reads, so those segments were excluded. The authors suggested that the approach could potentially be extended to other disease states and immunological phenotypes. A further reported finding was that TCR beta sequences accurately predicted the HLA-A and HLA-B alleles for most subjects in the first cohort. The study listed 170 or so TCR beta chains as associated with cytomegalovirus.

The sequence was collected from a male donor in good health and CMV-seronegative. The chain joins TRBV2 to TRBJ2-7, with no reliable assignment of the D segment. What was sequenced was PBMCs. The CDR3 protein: CASSGRSAYEQYF. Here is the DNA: TGTGCCAGCAGCGGCAGGTCCGCCTACGAGCAGTACTTC.